Described below is a single T cell receptor (beta chain) sequence and its context. Its antigen remains unknown. The data derive from a study of OX40 agonist ivuxolimab in advanced cancers. Study-wide context: Patients received intravenous ivuxolimab every 2 weeks at 0.01 to 10 mg/kg. Partial response was recorded in three patients: one hepatocellular carcinoma and two cutaneous melanoma cases. The study, taken as a whole, reports: With doses of 0.1-3.0 mg/kg, partial responders showed among the lowest clonal expansion. The antigen specificity of the peripheral T cells (those that were expanded) was not determined.

The assay was immunoSEQ multiplex PCR, and TCRdb's table has in-frame clones only and misses some. The table lists about 59,000 clones, less than 95% of them singletons. Germline CDR1 and CDR2: MNHEY and SMNVEV (reference sequence). V was clipped by 3 bases and J by 0 bases, with 5 bases between them. This CDR3 region has 13 residues. The V gene is TRBV27, the J gene TRBJ2-5; D is undetermined. The TCR was taken from an adult with an advanced solid tumor such as melanoma, head and neck, liver or kidney cancer. The sample was CD4+ or CD8+ T cells sorted from blood, taken in a trial of the OX40 agonist ivuxolimab. CDR3 sequence: CASSLGYQETQYF. CDR3 coding DNA: TGTGCCAGCAGTTTGGGGTACCAAGAGACCCAGTACTTC.